This is a list of T cell receptor beta chains from one sample in a study of T-cell reconstitution after alpha-beta-depleted transplantation in children. TCRdb passed the PCR reads through MiXCR, listing each CDR3 protein once. The repertoire has about 870,000 distinct CDR3 sequences, around 15% of them found once; the top ten carry around 4.5%. Sequencing used PBMCs, mostly from graft donor cells, obtained 360 days after TCRalphabeta/CD19-depleted stem cell transplant. Source of these receptors: a male patient aged 10-17 years who had a stem cell transplant for acute lymphoblastic leukemia, so the T cells may come from the graft donor. Each CDR3 is given with its conserved first and last residue. The D gene is left open where the match is weak. Part of the rows lack a size; the others show once, few, many or a class for expanded clones.

d_gene,abundance,j_gene,v_gene,CDR3nt,CDR3aa
-,-,TRBJ2-1,TRBV7-8,TGTGCCAGCAGCCAAGGATTTTACGATGAGCAGTTCTTC,CASSQGFYDEQFF
-,few,TRBJ2-7,TRBV29-1,TGCAGCGCTAGGAGGGGGGGGTCCTCCTACGAGCAGTACTTC,CSARRGGSSYEQYF
TRBD1,few,TRBJ2-7,TRBV25-1,TGTGCCAGCAGTGAGGGTGGACAGGTGGGCTTC,CASSEGGQVGF
TRBD2,few,TRBJ2-1,TRBV6-1,TGTGCCACCCATCTTAGCGGGTGGGACAATGAGCAGTTCTTC,CATHLSGWDNEQFF
TRBD2,-,TRBJ2-7,TRBV14,TGTGCCAGCAGCCGCGCGGGAGCCAACTACGAGCAGTACTTC,CASSRAGANYEQYF
-,-,TRBJ2-1,TRBV5-1,TGCGCCAGCAGCAATCAGACGTACAATGAGCAGTTCTTC,CASSNQTYNEQFF
TRBD2,few,TRBJ2-1,TRBV29-1,TGCAGCGTTGGAAGTCTAGCGGTGAATTCCCCAGGGTACAATGAGCAGTTCTTC,CSVGSLAVNSPGYNEQFF
TRBD1,once,TRBJ2-2,TRBV20-1,TGCTGTGCTAAAGGTGGGGCGACAGGGATCACCGGGGAGCTGTTTTTT,CCAKGGATGITGELFF
TRBD2,few,TRBJ2-7,TRBV3-1,TGTGCCAGCAGCCAAGGACTAGCGGGAGTTAAGCAGTACTTC,CASSQGLAGVKQYF
-,few,TRBJ1-1,TRBV7-6,TGTGCCAGCAGCCTGGCGGGCCGGCAACGAAATCTGAACACTGAAGCTTTCTTT,CASSLAGRQRNLNTEAFF
TRBD1,few,TRBJ1-4,TRBV20-1,TGCAGTGCTAGTAGGCAACAGGGGTGGGCTGAAAAACTGTTTTTT,CSASRQQGWAEKLFF
-,-,TRBJ2-2,TRBV7-9,TGTGCCAGCAGCTCCTGGCTCGCGACCGGGGAGCTGTTTTTT,CASSSWLATGELFF
-,-,TRBJ1-1,TRBV19,TGTGCCAGTAATTCGGATACCCCTCGTGCGGTGAACACTGAAGCTTTCTTT,CASNSDTPRAVNTEAFF
TRBD1,-,TRBJ2-1,TRBV28,TGTGACAGCAATGGACAGGCCAGATCCTACAATGAGCAGTTCTTC,CDSNGQARSYNEQFF
TRBD2,few,TRBJ2-1,TRBV5-1,TGCGCCAGCACCTGGACAGCCATGTTCGCGGGAGGCGGGGGTGAGCAGTTCTTC,CASTWTAMFAGGGGEQFF
-,few,TRBJ2-7,TRBV5-1,TGCGCCAGCAGCTTATCAGGAGCCGAGCAGTACTTC,CASSLSGAEQYF
TRBD1,few,TRBJ2-5,TRBV10-3,TGTGCCATCAGGGGGGACAGGGGACACCAAGAGACCCAGTACTTC,CAIRGDRGHQETQYF
-,-,TRBJ1-2,TRBV11-3,TGTGCCAGCAGGTTTCCCGGGAACTATGGCTACACCTTC,CASRFPGNYGYTF
-,-,TRBJ2-5,TRBV4-1,TGCGCCAGCAGCCTCATAGTTGGGGAGACCCAGTACTTC,CASSLIVGETQYF
-,-,TRBJ2-7,TRBV2,TGTGCCAGCAGGGTAGGAACCGAGCAGTACTTC,CASRVGTEQYF
TRBD1,-,TRBJ2-1,TRBV24-1,TGTGCCACCAGTGATTCACCACAGGGGGTCTCCTACAATGAGCAGTTCTTC,CATSDSPQGVSYNEQFF
-,-,TRBJ1-2,TRBV6-5,TGTGCCAGCAGTTATGGACAGCCTAACTATGGCTACACCTTC,CASSYGQPNYGYTF
-,-,TRBJ2-1,TRBV7-8,TGTGCCAGCAGCGCGGGACAATGGTACAATGAGCAGTTCTTC,CASSAGQWYNEQFF
TRBD2,many,TRBJ2-1,TRBV5-1,TGCGCCAGCAGCTTGGAGCCGGGAGGGAGGGAAAATGAGCAGTTCTTC,CASSLEPGGRENEQFF
-,-,TRBJ2-6,TRBV7-8,TGTGCCAGCAGAGAGGGCGGGGCCAACGTCCTGACTTTC,CASREGGANVLTF
-,-,TRBJ2-7,TRBV12-3/TRBV12-4,TGTGCCAGCAGTTCCCGGGACATCAAAGCCTACGAGCAGTACTTC,CASSSRDIKAYEQYF
TRBD1,-,TRBJ2-7,TRBV5-1,TGCGCCAGCAGCTCTCCGGGACAGGGAACTAACTTC,CASSSPGQGTNF
TRBD1,few,TRBJ1-2,TRBV11-2,TGTGCCAGCAGCCAGACAGGGGTTGGCTACACCTTC,CASSQTGVGYTF
-,few,TRBJ2-7,TRBV6-5,TGTGCCAGCAGTTACGTGGGGGGCGAGCAGTACTTC,CASSYVGGEQYF
-,many,TRBJ2-6,TRBV29-1,TGCAGCGTTGAAGAGGGGACGTCGAGAGCCAACGTCCTGACTTTC,CSVEEGTSRANVLTF
-,few,TRBJ1-2,TRBV27,TGTGCCAGCAGTTTCCTTCTAGGGACTTCCTATGGCTACACCTTC,CASSFLLGTSYGYTF
-,few,TRBJ2-1,TRBV27,TGTGCCAGCAGCCCCGCCCCGGGCGACTACAATGAGCAGTTCTTC,CASSPAPGDYNEQFF
TRBD2,-,TRBJ2-3,TRBV7-3,TGTGCCAGCAGCTTAAAGGGCTTAGCGGGAGGGCCTAACACAGATACGCAGTATTTT,CASSLKGLAGGPNTDTQYF
TRBD2,-,TRBJ2-7,TRBV4-1,TGCGCCAGCAGCCAAGCAAGCGGGAGCGGTTACGAGCAGTACTTC,CASSQASGSGYEQYF
TRBD1,-,TRBJ1-1,TRBV12-3/TRBV12-4,TGTGCCAGCAGGCTGGGACAGTTGGACACTGAAGCTTTCTTT,CASRLGQLDTEAFF
TRBD2,-,TRBJ2-1,TRBV7-2,TGTGCCAGCCGCGGGAGGCGGGAGAGGTACAATGAGCAGTTCTTC,CASRGRRERYNEQFF
-,-,TRBJ2-5,TRBV7-3,TGTGCCAGCAGCCGGATGGGGGGGACACGAGAGACCCAGTACTTC,CASSRMGGTRETQYF
TRBD1,many,TRBJ2-3,TRBV5-1,TGCGCCAGCAGCTGGGACAGGGGGGCCACAGATACGCAGTATTTT,CASSWDRGATDTQYF
TRBD2,-,TRBJ2-5,TRBV20-1,TGCAGTGCTCGGGACGGGGGGTCGGCCCAGTACTTC,CSARDGGSAQYF
-,-,TRBJ2-7,TRBV4-1,TGCGCCAGCAGCCAAGTAGGCGGGAAATCCTACGAGCAGTACTTC,CASSQVGGKSYEQYF
-,many,TRBJ2-1,TRBV7-8,TGTGCCAGCAGCTCCCAGGGCCTCGATGAGCAGTTCTTC,CASSSQGLDEQFF
TRBD2,-,TRBJ2-1,TRBV9,TGTGCCAGCAGCGGAACTAGCGGGGAAAAACAGTTCTTC,CASSGTSGEKQFF
TRBD2,-,TRBJ2-1,TRBV3-1,TGTGCCAGCACTAGCGGGAGTATCAATGAGCAGTTCTTC,CASTSGSINEQFF
TRBD2,few,TRBJ2-7,TRBV27,TGTGCCAGCAAAGGGCTACAGCGGGAGGGACTTTCCTACGAGCAGTACTTC,CASKGLQREGLSYEQYF
TRBD1,-,TRBJ2-7,TRBV10-3,TGTGCCATCAGAGGAACAGGGGCCGGCGTGGGTGAGCAGTACTTC,CAIRGTGAGVGEQYF
-,few,TRBJ2-3,TRBV12-3/TRBV12-4,TGTGCCAGCAGTCTCCGTTTACAGGCGCAGTATTTT,CASSLRLQAQYF
-,many,TRBJ2-5,TRBV12-3/TRBV12-4,TGTGCCAGCAGTTTGGGGGACCAAGAGACCCAGTACTTC,CASSLGDQETQYF
TRBD1,-,TRBJ2-1,TRBV11-2,TGTGCCAGCAGCTTTATGAGACAGGGCCTTGAGCAGTTCTTC,CASSFMRQGLEQFF
-,few,TRBJ2-1,TRBV21-1,TGTGCCAGCAGCAAGTGGACAGGTGATTACAATGAGCAGTTCTTC,CASSKWTGDYNEQFF
-,few,TRBJ2-2,TRBV29-1,TGCAGCGCCCTTTATGGGACCGGGGAGCTGTTTTTT,CSALYGTGELFF